The 4 T cell receptor beta chains listed next were all sequenced from one sample in a study of beta chain features in type 1 diabetes. No cognate antigen is known for these TCRs. TCRB transcripts that were expressed got sequenced, as all of the isolated RNA had been reverse transcribed. Measured with immunoSEQ multiplex PCR; TCRdb has only the in-frame clones, and not every one. This table holds 150,000 to 200,000 clones, roughly 59% found once. Study results and limitations: TCRB CDR3s were moderately but significantly shorter in Type 1 diabetes patients in all four CD4+ subsets.

Sequenced input: naive CD4+ T cells from blood. These receptors originate from a man between 25 and 39 years old with type 1 diabetes.

This chain joins TRBV25-1 and TRBJ1-6, with no clear D. Germline CDR1 reads MGHDK; CDR2 reads SYGVNS. The CDR3 consists of 13 residues. V was pared by 8 bases and J by 10 bases, with 15 bases between. CDR3 loop: CASSHPAGSPLHF. The CDR3 DNA sequence: TGTGCCAGCTCCCACCCCGCCGGATCACCCCTCCACTTT.

J is TRBJ2-1 and V is TRBV27; 13 bases agree with TRBD2. Per germline, CDR1 MNHEY and CDR2 SMNVEV (reference sequence). The CDR3 is 15 amino acids. V lost 4 bases and J lost 8; bases outside the gene matches: 5. CDR3 in DNA: TGTGCCAGCAGTTATGGGACTAGCGGGGCGGATGAGCAGTTCTTC. Its protein product is CASSYGTSGADEQFF.

The sample holds a few counts of this clone. The genes are TRBV6-6 and TRBJ2-3; no clear D. This CDR3 has 15 amino acids. Germline V gene data show CDR1 as MNHNY and CDR2 as SVGAGI (reference sequence). The ends were cut back, 3 bases at V and 4 bases at J, with 14 bases in the middle. Here the CDR3 reads CASSYDQALADTQYF. The CDR3 DNA reads as TGTGCCAGCAGTTATGATCAGGCGTTAGCAGATACGCAGTATTTT.

The J gene is TRBJ2-5, the V gene TRBV10-3; D possibly corresponds to TRBD1 (6 bases). This CDR3 contains 12 residues. The germline V and J ends were trimmed by 8 bases and 3 bases, with 10 bases remaining between them. Germline values: CDR1 ENHRY, CDR2 SYGVKD. The CDR3 DNA sequence: TGTGCCATCGGAGGACAGAAAGAGACCCAGTACTTC. Its translation is CAIGGQKETQYF.